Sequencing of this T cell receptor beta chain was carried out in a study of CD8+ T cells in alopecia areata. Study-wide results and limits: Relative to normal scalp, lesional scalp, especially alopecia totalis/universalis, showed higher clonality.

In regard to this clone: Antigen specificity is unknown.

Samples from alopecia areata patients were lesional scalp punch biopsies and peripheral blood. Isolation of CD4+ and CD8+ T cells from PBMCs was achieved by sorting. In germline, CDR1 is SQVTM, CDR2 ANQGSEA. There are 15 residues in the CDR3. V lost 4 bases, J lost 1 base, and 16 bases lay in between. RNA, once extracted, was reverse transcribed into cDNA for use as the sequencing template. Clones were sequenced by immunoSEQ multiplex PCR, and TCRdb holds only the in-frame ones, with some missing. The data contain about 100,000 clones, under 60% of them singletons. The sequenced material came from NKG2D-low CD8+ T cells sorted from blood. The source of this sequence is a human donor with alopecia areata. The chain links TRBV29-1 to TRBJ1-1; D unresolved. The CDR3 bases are TGCAGCGTTGTTTTTATGGGAGGACCGAACACTGAAGCTTTCTTT. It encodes CSVVFMGGPNTEAFF.